This T cell receptor beta chain is from a study of cytomegalovirus exposure and HLA in healthy donors. Study-wide points: A later analysis revealed that TCR association rates differed between HLA loci, peaking at DRB1 and bottoming out at HLA-C. The productive fraction for most TCR beta V segments was about 90% or about 30% in an earlier analysis.

Samples came from healthy bone marrow donors. This clone was found a few times. No antigen is known for it. A multiplex PCR was run with 60 Vbeta primers and 13 Jbeta primers. Produced via immunoSEQ multiplex PCR; TCRdb's table is partial and in-frame only. The sample lists approximately 190,000 clones, more than 9.5% occurring once. V lost 6 bases and J 6 bases, leaving 12 bases between the germline ends. Looked up from germline, CDR1 is SGHTA and CDR2 is FQGNSA. The CDR3 contains 14 residues. The TCR originated in a man aged 45-60 years in good health and CMV-seropositive. The V gene is TRBV7-2, the J gene TRBJ1-6, with D perhaps matching TRBD1 (6 bases). Sequencing was performed on PBMCs. The chain's CDR3 is CASRQGSSNSPLHF. The CDR3 region has the DNA TGTGCCAGCAGACAGGGATCAAGTAATTCACCCCTCCACTTT.